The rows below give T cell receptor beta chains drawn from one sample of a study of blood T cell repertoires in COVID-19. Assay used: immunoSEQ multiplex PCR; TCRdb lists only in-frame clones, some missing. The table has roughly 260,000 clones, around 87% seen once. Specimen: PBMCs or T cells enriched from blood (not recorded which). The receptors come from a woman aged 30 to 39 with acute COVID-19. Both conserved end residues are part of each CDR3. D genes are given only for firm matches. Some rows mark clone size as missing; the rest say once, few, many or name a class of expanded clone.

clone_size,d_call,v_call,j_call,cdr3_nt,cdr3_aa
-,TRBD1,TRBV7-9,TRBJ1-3,TGTGCCAGCAGCTACCCTTCACAGGGGGCGCGTGGAAACACCATATATTTT,CASSYPSQGARGNTIYF
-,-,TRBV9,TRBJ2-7,TGTGCCAGCAGCGTAACCCCCTCGGGCTCCTACGAGCAGTACTTC,CASSVTPSGSYEQYF
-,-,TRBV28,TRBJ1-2,TGTGCCAGCAGTCCGCCAAATCAGAACTATGGCTACACCTTC,CASSPPNQNYGYTF
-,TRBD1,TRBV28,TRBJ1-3,TGTGCCAGCAGTCCGCGCAGGGACAGGCTCTCTGGAAACACCATATATTTT,CASSPRRDRLSGNTIYF
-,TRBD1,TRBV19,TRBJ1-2,TGTGCCAGTAGCCGGACAGGGGGCCACTATGGCTACACCTTC,CASSRTGGHYGYTF
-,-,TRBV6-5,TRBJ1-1,TGTGCCAGCAGTCCCCAGACAATCGGGGTTGAAGCTTTCTTT,CASSPQTIGVEAFF
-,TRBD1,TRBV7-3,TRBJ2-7,TGTGCCAGCAGCTCAAAGGGACAGGGGGCCTACGAGCAGTACTTC,CASSSKGQGAYEQYF
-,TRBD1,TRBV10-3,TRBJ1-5,TGTGCCATCAGACCGGGACAGGGCGACAATCAGCCCCAGCATTTT,CAIRPGQGDNQPQHF
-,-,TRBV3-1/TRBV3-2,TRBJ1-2,TGTGCCAGCAGCCAAGAAAGGGACAATGGCTACACCTTC,CASSQERDNGYTF
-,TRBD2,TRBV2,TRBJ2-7,TGTGCCAGCAGTTTCGGACTAGCGGCGGGGTACGAGCAGTACTTC,CASSFGLAAGYEQYF
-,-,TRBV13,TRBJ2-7,TGTGCCAGCAGCTTAGTATCGACCCCGGGGTCCTACGAGCAGTACTTC,CASSLVSTPGSYEQYF
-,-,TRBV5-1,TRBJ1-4,TGCGCCAGCAGCTTAGGGAGTACAGGGAGTGCAACTAATGAAAAACTGTTTTTT,CASSLGSTGSATNEKLFF
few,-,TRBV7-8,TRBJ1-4,TGTGCCAGCAGCTCCCAGACAGGCCTTAATGAAAAACTGTTTTTT,CASSSQTGLNEKLFF
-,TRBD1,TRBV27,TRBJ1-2,TGTGCCAGCAGTTCTACAGGGGGTAGGTATGGCTACACCTTC,CASSSTGGRYGYTF
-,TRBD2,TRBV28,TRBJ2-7,TGTGCCAGCAGTTTGGCGGGAGTTGGCGAGCAGTACTTC,CASSLAGVGEQYF
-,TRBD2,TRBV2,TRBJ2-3,TGTGCCAGCACGGATTGGCGGGGGACCACAGATACGCAGTATTTT,CASTDWRGTTDTQYF
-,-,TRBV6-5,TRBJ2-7,TGTGCCAGCACCGCGCAAAGACTTACCTACGAGCAGTACTTC,CASTAQRLTYEQYF
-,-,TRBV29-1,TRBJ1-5,TGCAGCGTTCCCTATAGGGCGGGTATCGAGAATCAGCCCCAGCATTTT,CSVPYRAGIENQPQHF
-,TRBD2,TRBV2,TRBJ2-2,TGTGCCAGCAGTGAATTGGCGGGAGACACCGGGGAGCTGTTTTTT,CASSELAGDTGELFF
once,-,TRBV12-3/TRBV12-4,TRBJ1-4,TGTGCCAGCAGTCCTGGGACTGCTGAAAAACTGTTTTTT,CASSPGTAEKLFF
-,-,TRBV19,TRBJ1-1,TGTGCCAGTAGTATAGAGGGGGCCTTCACTGAAGCTTTCTTT,CASSIEGAFTEAFF
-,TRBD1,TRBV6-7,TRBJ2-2,TGTGCCAGCAGTTACCAGGGACAGGCGAACACCGGGGAGCTGTTTTTT,CASSYQGQANTGELFF
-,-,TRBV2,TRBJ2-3,TGTGCCAGCAGTGAAGCGGCATACACAGATACGCAGTATTTT,CASSEAAYTDTQYF
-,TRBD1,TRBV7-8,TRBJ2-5,TGTGCCAGCAGCACCGACAGGGGTGGAGAGACCCAGTACTTC,CASSTDRGGETQYF
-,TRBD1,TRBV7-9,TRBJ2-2,TGTGCCAGCAGAAGTACAGGGGTCGACACCGGGGAGCTGTTTTTT,CASRSTGVDTGELFF
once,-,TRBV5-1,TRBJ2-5,TGCGCCAGCAGCGCTGCGGGGCAAAAAGAGACCCAGTACTTC,CASSAAGQKETQYF
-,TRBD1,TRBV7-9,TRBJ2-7,TGTGCCAGCAGCCGAGGGGGCTCGGTCGAGCAGTACTTC,CASSRGGSVEQYF
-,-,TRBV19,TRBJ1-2,TGTGCCAGTAGGGACAGCTACTATGGCTACACCTTC,CASRDSYYGYTF
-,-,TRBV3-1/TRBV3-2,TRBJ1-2,TGTGCCAGCAGCCAAGCCCCAGGGGTTAACTATGGCTACACCTTC,CASSQAPGVNYGYTF
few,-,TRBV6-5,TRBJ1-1,TGTGCCAGCAGTTACGGGGGGGAAGCTTTCTTT,CASSYGGEAFF
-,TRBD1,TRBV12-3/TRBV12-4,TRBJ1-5,TGTGCCAGCAGGGGACAGGTTAATCAGCCCCAGCATTTT,CASRGQVNQPQHF
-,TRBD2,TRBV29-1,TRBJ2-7,TGCAGCGTTGAAGATGTGCGGGGGAGGATTACCTACGAGCAGTACTTC,CSVEDVRGRITYEQYF
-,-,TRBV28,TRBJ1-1,TGTGCCAGCAGTGGAATCGGGGGAGAAGCTTTCTTT,CASSGIGGEAFF
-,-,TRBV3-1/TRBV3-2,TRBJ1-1,TGTGCCAGCAGCGCGACAGGCGGGCACACTGAAGCTTTCTTT,CASSATGGHTEAFF
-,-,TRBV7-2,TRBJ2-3,TGTGCCAGCAGCTTAGCGCACCGGGTAGTAGATACGCAGTATTTT,CASSLAHRVVDTQYF
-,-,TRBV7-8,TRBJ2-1,TGTGCCAGCAGCTTACACGCTGGCGGGGCATCCTACAATGAGCAGTTCTTC,CASSLHAGGASYNEQFF
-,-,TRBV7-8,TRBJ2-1,TGTGCCAGCAGCAGCAGGGGTTCGGTTGAGCAGTTCTTC,CASSSRGSVEQFF
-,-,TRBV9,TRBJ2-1,TGTGCCAGCAGCGTAGTAGCAACTGAGCAGTTCTTC,CASSVVATEQFF
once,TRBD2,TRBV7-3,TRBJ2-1,TGTGCCAGCAGCTCCGTAGCGGGAGGAGGCAATGAGCAGTTCTTC,CASSSVAGGGNEQFF
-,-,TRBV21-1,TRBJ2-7,TGTGCCAGCAGCACAAAAGCGGCCCGCTACGAGCAGTACTTC,CASSTKAARYEQYF
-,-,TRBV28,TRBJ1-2,TGTGCCAGCAGTTTAAGGGACATGACTAACTATGGCTACACCTTC,CASSLRDMTNYGYTF
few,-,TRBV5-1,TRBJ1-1,TGCGCCAGCAGCCGATGGACAGATAGCCCTGAAGCTTTCTTT,CASSRWTDSPEAFF
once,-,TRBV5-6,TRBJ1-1,TGTGCCAGCAGCTCATGGACAGCCATGAACACTGAAGCTTTCTTT,CASSSWTAMNTEAFF
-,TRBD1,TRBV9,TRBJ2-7,TGTGCCAGCAGCCCGACAGGGCGAGCCTACGAGCAGTACTTC,CASSPTGRAYEQYF
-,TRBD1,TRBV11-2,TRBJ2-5,TGTGCCAGCCGACAGGGGCAAGAGACCCAGTACTTC,CASRQGQETQYF
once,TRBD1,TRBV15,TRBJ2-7,TGTGCCACCAGCAGGGACTTTCCCCACTCCGGGACAGGTCAGAACTACGAGCAGTACTTC,CATSRDFPHSGTGQNYEQYF
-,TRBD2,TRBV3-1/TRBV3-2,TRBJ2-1,TGTGCCAGCAGCCAAGACTGCGAGCGGGAGGGTCAGCAGTTCTTC,CASSQDCEREGQQFF
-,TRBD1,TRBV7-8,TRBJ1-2,TGTGCCAGCAGCCAAAAACTGACAGGGGGCCGTGGCTACACCTTC,CASSQKLTGGRGYTF
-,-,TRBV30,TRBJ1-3,TGTGCCTGGAGTTCAACTGACACCATATATTTT,CAWSSTDTIYF
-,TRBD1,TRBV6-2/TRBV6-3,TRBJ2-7,TGTGCCAGCAGTTACCCGGGACAGGCCTCCTACGAGCAGTACTTC,CASSYPGQASYEQYF